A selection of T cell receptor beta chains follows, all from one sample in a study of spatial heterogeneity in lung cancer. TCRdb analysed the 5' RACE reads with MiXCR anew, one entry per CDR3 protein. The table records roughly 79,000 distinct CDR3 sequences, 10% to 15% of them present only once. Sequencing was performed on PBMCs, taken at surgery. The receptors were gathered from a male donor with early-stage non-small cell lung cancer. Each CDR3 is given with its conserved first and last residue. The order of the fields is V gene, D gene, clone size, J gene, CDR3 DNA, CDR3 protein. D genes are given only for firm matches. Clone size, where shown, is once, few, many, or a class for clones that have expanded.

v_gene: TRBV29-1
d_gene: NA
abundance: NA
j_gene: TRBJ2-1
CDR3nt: TGCAGCGGTGCCCCATTTCGGGAGAGTATTGAGCAGTTCTTC
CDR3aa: CSGAPFRESIEQFF

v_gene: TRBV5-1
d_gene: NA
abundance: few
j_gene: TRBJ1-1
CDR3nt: TGCGCCAGCAGTTCCACCGGGACTGGGGCTTTCTTT
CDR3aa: CASSSTGTGAFF

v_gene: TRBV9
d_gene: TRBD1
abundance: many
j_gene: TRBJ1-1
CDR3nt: TGTGCCAGCAGTACGTCAGGGGGGGAGAACACTGAAGCTTTCTTT
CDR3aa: CASSTSGGENTEAFF

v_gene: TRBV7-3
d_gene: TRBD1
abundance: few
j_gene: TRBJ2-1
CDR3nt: TGTGCCAGCAGCTTAATGGGACAGGGTAACAATGAGCAGTTCTTC
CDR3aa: CASSLMGQGNNEQFF

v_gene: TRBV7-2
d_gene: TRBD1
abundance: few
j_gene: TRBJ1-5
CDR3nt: TGTGCCAGCAGCTTAGTACAGGGGATCAATCAGCCCCAGCATTTT
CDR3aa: CASSLVQGINQPQHF

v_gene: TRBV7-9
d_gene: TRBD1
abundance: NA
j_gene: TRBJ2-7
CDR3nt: TGTGCCAGCAGCTTACTTGGACAGGGGGCGGAGCAGTACTTC
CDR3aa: CASSLLGQGAEQYF

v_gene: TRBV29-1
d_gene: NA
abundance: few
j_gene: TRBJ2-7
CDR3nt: TGCAGCGCTATGGGCAGCGTTACCGGCGAGCAGTACTTC
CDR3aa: CSAMGSVTGEQYF

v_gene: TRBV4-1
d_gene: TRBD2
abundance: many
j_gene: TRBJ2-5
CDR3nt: TGCGCCAGCAGCCCGACTAGCGGGGGAATTCCGGAGACCCAGTACTTC
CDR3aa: CASSPTSGGIPETQYF

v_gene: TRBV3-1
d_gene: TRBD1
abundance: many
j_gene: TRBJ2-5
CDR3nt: TGTGCCAGCAGCCCCCCCGACAGGGTACGGGAGACCCAGTACTTC
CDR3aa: CASSPPDRVRETQYF

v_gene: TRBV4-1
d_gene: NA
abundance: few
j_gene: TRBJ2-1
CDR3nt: TGCGCCACAAAATCGGGGTTGGCCTCCTACAATGAGCAGTTCTTC
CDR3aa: CATKSGLASYNEQFF

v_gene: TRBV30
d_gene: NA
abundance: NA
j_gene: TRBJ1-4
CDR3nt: TGTGCGCTGGAGGCCCAAGGAATGCGGGAAAAACTGTTTTTT
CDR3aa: CALEAQGMREKLFF

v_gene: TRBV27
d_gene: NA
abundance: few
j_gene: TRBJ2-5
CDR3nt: TGTGCCAGCACTGGAGGGGGCCTCGAGACCCAGTACTTC
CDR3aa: CASTGGGLETQYF

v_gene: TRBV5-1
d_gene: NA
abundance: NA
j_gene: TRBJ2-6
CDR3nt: TGCGCCAGCAGCTTGGAACAGGGAGCGGGGGCCAACGTCCTGACTTTC
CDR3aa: CASSLEQGAGANVLTF

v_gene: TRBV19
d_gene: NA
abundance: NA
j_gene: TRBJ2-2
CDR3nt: TGTGCCAGCAAAGGGGCTAGCCCGACCGGGGAGCTGTTTTTT
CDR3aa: CASKGASPTGELFF

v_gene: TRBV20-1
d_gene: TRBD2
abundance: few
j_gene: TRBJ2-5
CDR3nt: TGCAGTGCTAGTCCACTAGCGGGAGGGGAGACCCAGTACTTC
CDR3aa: CSASPLAGGETQYF

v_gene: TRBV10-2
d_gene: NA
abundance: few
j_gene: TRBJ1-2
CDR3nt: TGCGCCAGCAGTGGTGCCAGCTACTATGGCTACACCTTC
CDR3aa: CASSGASYYGYTF

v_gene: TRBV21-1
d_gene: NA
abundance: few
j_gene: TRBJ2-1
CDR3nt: TGTGCCAGCAGCACCCGACTAGTAGTGGGCAATGAGCAGTTCTTC
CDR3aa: CASSTRLVVGNEQFF